This T cell receptor (beta chain) is drawn from a study of regulatory T cells in long-lasting Graves disease. The time point is: persistent/refractory GD, antithyroid drugs over 5 years with positive TRAb. Extracted PBMC RNA gave rise to the TCR library. In Xi'an, China, an endocrinology department was the source of patients. Investigators prepared the TCR beta libraries by applying iRepertoire HTBI primers and Arm-PCR of CDR3 regions. A single record per CDR3 protein comes from TCRdb applying MiXCR to the multiplex PCR reads. Counted here are about 450,000 distinct CDR3 sequences, 23% occurring once; the ten biggest clones make up about a quarter. Remarks on this clonotype: The antigen is undetermined.

Study conclusions and caveats: Those with persistent disease had in common more public clonotypes (about 3,000) than new patients (roughly 970).

This sequence was found in a female donor with Graves disease. This specimen was peripheral blood mononuclear cells (PBMCs), taken when the disease was refractory, from a patient treated with antithyroid drugs.

CDR3 DNA: TGTGCCAGTAGTAACGGGCAGCCCCAGCATTTT. Translating gives CASSNGQPQHF. J is TRBJ1-5 and V is TRBV19; D remains ambiguous. The V gene lost 4 bases and the J gene lost 7 bases, with 5 bases spanning the gap. This CDR3 comprises 11 residues. Germline CDR1 and CDR2: LNHDA and SQIVND (reference sequence).